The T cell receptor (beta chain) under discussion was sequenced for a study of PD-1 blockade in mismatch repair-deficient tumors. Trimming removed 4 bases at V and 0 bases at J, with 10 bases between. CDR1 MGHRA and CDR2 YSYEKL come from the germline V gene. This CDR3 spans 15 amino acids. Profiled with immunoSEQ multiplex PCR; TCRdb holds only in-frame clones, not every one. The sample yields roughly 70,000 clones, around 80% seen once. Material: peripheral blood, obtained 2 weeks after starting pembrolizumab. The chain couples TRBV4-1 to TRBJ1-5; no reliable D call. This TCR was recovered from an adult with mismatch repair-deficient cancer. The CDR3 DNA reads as TGCGCCAGCAGCCCAGTACGGTTTAGCAATCAGCCCCAGCATTTT. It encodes CASSPVRFSNQPQHF.